This T cell receptor beta chain was profiled in a study of blood T cell repertoires in COVID-19 (dated by TCRdb to between 2020 and 2021). As for the study more broadly: Samples covering the acute and convalescent phases of COVID-19 were provided by collaborators in the United States, Italy and Spain. The material from the prospective study consisted of cDNA or gDNA derived from T cells, B-cell-depleted T cells, or PBMCs. The repertoires were made available in a free public database intended to serve as a resource for research on the immune response to SARS-CoV-2. The samples were drawn from two sources: the first 160 participants of the ongoing ImmuneRACE study, and fewer than 1,500 subjects contributed by 6 global collaborators. Subjects who had been exposed to COVID-19, were actively infected with it, or had recovered from it provided the deeply sampled blood TCRbeta repertoires that made up the dataset. HLA class I and class II types, where available, came from metadata supplied by the sample provider rather than from assay-based typing. Sample metadata almost always included a de-identified subject ID, COVID-19 status, age in years and sex. Here is what the overall study found, with its caveats: The amount of clinical and demographic metadata varied by source and participant and was provided uncurated.

Participants in the prospective study were enrolled through a virtual design, were aged 18 to 89 years, and lived in about two dozen United States geographic areas. Cohort assignment in the prospective study relied on participant-reported clinical history from a screening survey and a study questionnaire. For ImmuneRACE Cohort 3, a participant was defined as recovered based on two consecutive negative NP/OP PCR tests, clearance by a healthcare professional, or resolution of symptoms. In the prospective study, mobile phlebotomists collected whole blood, serum and a nasopharyngeal or oropharyngeal swab from each participant. Additional blood draws and questionnaires over an approximately two-month period could optionally be provided by prospective study participants. Before DNA extraction, blood samples from the prospective study were shipped at room temperature or frozen. TCRbeta CDR3 regions were amplified from genomic DNA using the immunoSEQ Assay, a bias-controlled multiplex PCR. Processing in the source paper ran as follows. Nucleated cell counts per sample were estimated from amplification of reference gene primers within the assay. To quantify the absolute abundance of each unique TCRbeta CDR3 rearrangement, sequence reads were collapsed and filtered. For each sample, productive Simpson clonality was calculated as the square root of Simpson's diversity index across productive rearrangements. TCRdb re-hosts the immuneACCESS table, in-frame sequences only. Its copies lack some clones; in the studies checked, an unresolved V gene accounts for under half of them, and the cause for the rest is not known. D and trimming come from the DNA, and the V and J calls and clone size come from that table. The sample data list approximately 300,000 clones, and roughly 89% of these were observed just once. The top ten clonotypes cover about 9.4% of the sample.

This clone was recorded only once. Its antigen target is currently unknown. Within one base of it there is no much larger clone, and no base qualities were kept. The CDR3 holds 14 amino acids from the cysteine to the phenylalanine. Only CDR3 DNA is held: 42 bases, read in frame from base 1. V loses 0 bases of germline sequence and J loses 7 bases, and the interval between the two ends is 12 bases. For CDR1 and CDR2, the germline V gene (reference sequence) lists LGHDT and YNNKEL. Sequencing was performed on PBMCs or T cells enriched from blood (not recorded which). The sequence came from a woman younger than 45 who had recovered from COVID-19. The receptor chain draws on TRBV3-1 (or the pseudogene TRBV3-2) and TRBJ1-2, with TRBD1 perhaps the D gene, on 5 matching bases. The nucleotides read TGTGCCAGCAGCCAAGATTTCAGGGCGTCTGGCTACACCTTC. Its protein product is CASSQDFRASGYTF.